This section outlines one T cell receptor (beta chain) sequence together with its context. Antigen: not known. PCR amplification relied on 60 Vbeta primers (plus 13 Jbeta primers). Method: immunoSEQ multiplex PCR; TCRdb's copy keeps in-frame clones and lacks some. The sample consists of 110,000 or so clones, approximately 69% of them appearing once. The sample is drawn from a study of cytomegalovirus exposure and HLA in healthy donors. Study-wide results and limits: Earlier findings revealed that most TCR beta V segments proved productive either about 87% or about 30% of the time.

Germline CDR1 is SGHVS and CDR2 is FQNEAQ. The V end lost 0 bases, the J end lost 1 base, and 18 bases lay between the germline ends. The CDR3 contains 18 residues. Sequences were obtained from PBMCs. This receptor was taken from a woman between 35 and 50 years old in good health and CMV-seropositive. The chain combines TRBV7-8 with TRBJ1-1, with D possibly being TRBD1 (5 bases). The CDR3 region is CASSLASLTRGGNTEAFF. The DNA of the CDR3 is TGTGCCAGCAGCTTAGCATCACTTACTAGGGGAGGGAACACTGAAGCTTTCTTT.